This T cell receptor (beta chain) was identified during a study of blood T cell repertoires in COVID-19. The overall study: Samples taken during acute and convalescent COVID-19 were collected in the United States, Italy and Spain. The cDNA or gDNA used as material had been derived from T cells, B-cell-depleted T cells, or PBMCs.

V trimming: 2 bases; J trimming: 4 bases; junction bases outside the gene matches: 4. The CDR3 is made up of 15 amino acids. Germline CDR1 is MNHNS and CDR2 is SASEGT. As processed by the authors: Reference gene primers were amplified, and this amplification served to estimate nucleated cell counts. The protocol was immunoSEQ multiplex PCR, while the TCRdb copy is restricted to in-frame clones and leaves out a portion. Clone size and V and J calls were adopted from that table, with D and trimming inferred from the DNA. The data show about 220,000 clones, more than 65% seen once. The chain couples TRBV6-1 to TRBJ2-7, with TRBD1 matching over 11 bases. The TCR sequence derives from a woman of 80 years or more with acute or convalescent COVID-19. Sample: peripheral blood. The CDR3 sequence: CASSETGTGGYEQYF. The CDR3 DNA reads as TGTGCCAGCAGTGAAACCGGGACAGGGGGGTACGAGCAGTACTTC.